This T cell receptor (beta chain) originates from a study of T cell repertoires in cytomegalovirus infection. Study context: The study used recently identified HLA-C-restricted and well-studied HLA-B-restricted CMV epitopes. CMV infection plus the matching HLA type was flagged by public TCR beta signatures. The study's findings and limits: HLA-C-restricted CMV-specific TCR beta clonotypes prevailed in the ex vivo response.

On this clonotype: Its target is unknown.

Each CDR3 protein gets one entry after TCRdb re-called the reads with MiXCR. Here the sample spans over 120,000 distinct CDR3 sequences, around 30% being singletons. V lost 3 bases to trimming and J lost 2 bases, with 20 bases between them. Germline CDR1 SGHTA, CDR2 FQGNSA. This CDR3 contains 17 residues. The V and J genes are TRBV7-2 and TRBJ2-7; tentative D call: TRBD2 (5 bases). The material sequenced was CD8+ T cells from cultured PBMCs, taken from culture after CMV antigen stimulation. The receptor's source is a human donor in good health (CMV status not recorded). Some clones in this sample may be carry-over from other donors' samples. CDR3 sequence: CASSFFYLMDSTYEQYF. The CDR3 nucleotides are TGTGCCAGCAGCTTCTTTTACCTTATGGACTCCACCTACGAGCAGTACTTC.